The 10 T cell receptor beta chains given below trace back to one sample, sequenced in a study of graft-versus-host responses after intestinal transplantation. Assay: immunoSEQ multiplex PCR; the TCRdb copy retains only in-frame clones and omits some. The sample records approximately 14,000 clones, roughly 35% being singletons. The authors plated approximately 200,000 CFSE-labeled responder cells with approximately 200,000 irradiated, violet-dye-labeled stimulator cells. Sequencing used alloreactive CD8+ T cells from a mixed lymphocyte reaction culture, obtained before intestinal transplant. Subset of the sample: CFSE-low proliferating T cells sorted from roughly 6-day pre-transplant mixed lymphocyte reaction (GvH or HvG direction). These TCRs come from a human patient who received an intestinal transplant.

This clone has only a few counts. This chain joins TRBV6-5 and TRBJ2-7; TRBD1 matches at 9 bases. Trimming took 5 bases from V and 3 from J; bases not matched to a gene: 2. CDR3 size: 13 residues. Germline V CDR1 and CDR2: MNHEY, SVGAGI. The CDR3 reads CASSGQGSYEQYF. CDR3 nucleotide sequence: TGTGCCAGCAGTGGACAGGGGAGCTACGAGCAGTACTTC.

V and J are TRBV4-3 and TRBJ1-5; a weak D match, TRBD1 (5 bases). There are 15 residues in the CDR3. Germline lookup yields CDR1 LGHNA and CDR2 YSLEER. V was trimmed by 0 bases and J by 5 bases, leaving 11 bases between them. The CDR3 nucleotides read TGCGCCAGCAGCCAAGATAGGGCAGGGTATCAGCCCCAGCATTTT. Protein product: CASSQDRAGYQPQHF.

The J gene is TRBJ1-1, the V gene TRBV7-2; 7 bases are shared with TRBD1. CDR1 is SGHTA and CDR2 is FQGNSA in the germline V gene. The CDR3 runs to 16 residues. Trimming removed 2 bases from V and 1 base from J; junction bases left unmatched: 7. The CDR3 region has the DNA TGTGCCAGCAGCTTAAGCACGGACAGGAGGAACACTGAAGCTTTCTTT. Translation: CASSLSTDRRNTEAFF.

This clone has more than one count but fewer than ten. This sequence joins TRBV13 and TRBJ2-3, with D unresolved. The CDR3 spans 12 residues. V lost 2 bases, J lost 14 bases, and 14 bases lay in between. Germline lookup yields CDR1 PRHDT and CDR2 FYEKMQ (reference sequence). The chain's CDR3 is CASSLQANPMYF. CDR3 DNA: TGTGCCAGCAGCTTACAGGCTAACCCCATGTATTTT.

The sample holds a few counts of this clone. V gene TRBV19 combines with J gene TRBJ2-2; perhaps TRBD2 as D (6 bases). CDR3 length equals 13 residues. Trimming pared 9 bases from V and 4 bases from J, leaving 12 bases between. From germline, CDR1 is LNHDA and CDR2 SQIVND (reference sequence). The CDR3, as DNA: TGTGCCAGCCAAGGGACTCTCACCGGGGAGCTGTTTTTT. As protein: CASQGTLTGELFF.

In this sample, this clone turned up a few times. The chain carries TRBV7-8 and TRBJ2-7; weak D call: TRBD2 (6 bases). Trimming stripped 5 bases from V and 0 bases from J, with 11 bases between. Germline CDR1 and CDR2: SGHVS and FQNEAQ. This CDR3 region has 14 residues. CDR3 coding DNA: TGTGCCAGCAGCCAAAGCGGGTCCTCCTACGAGCAGTACTTC. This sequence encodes CASSQSGSSYEQYF.

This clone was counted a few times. This CDR3 is CASSLAGDPYEQYF. The CDR3 DNA reads TGTGCCAGCAGCTTGGCGGGGGACCCCTACGAGCAGTACTTC. The chain combines TRBV7-8 with TRBJ2-7; 7 bases align to TRBD2. V was pared by 3 bases and J by 2 bases, with 4 bases of the junction left unmatched. The germline CDR1 and CDR2 sequences are SGHVS and FQNEAQ. There are 14 residues in the CDR3.

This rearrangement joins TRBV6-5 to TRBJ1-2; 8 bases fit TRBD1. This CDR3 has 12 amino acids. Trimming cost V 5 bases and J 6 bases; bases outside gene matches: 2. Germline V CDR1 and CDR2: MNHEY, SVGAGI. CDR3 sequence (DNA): TGTGCCAGCAGTCCGACAGGGGATGGCTACACCTTC. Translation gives CASSPTGDGYTF.

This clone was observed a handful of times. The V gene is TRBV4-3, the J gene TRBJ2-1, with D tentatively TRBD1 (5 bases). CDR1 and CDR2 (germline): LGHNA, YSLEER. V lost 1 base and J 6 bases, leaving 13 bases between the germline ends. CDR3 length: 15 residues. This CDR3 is CASSQGTPKANEQFF. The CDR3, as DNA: TGCGCCAGCAGCCAAGGGACACCTAAGGCCAATGAGCAGTTCTTC.

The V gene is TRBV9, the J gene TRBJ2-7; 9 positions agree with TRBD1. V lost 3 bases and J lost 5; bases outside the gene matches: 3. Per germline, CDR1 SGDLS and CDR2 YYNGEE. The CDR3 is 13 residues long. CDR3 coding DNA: TGTGCCAGCAGCGGCCGGACAGGGGACGAGCAGTACTTC. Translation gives CASSGRTGDEQYF.